The clone carrying this TCR beta chain was seen only a few times. The target antigen is unknown. The data were taken from a study of T cells in Graves' hyperthyroidism and ophthalmopathy. Study-level results: Ophthalmopathy was model-predicted a median about 6.9 months pre-onset.

V was pared by 8 bases and J by 4 bases, with 7 bases of the junction left unmatched. The CDR3 totals 14 residues. In germline, CDR1 is MGHRA, CDR2 YSYEKL. Recently diagnosed hyperthyroidism of less than 2 months' duration affected patients aged 18 to 65. Clinical symptoms, serum thyroxine, TRAb, thyroid ultrasound and orbital computed tomography informed diagnoses. The source material, RNA transcripts, was used to amplify TCR beta CDR3 regions. In the first-round RT-PCR of the TCR CDR3, the HTBI primer set was used. TCRdb analysed the multiplex PCR reads with MiXCR anew, one entry per CDR3 protein. The sample holds 300,000 to 450,000 distinct CDR3 sequences; around 25% are singletons and the top ten take about 73%.

The TCR sequence derives from a man aged 50 or older with Graves' hyperthyroidism. V and J are TRBV4-1 and TRBJ2-2, with TRBD1 identical over 7 bases. Sequencing used blood. The CDR3 reads CASQGQLGTGELFF. As DNA, the CDR3 is TGCGCCAGCCAGGGACAGTTGGGCACCGGGGAGCTGTTTTTT.